The 14 T cell receptor beta chains given below trace back to one sample, sequenced in a study of monozygotic twins with inflammatory bowel disease. For each CDR3 protein, TCRdb gives one entry from its re-call of the 5' RACE reads, without DNA. Found here are 300,000 to 400,000 distinct CDR3 sequences; the top ten clones hold around 2%. Sequences were obtained from blood. These receptors were obtained from a human donor with ulcerative colitis or Crohn's disease, or a healthy co-twin of an affected twin (not recorded which).

The chain employs TRBV7-9 and TRBJ1-4. CDR1 SEHNR and CDR2 FQNEAQ come from the germline V gene (reference sequence). CDR3 length: 16 amino acids. This CDR3 reads CASSLESGTTNEKLFF.

The chain joins TRBV2 to TRBJ2-7; TCRdb lists TRBD1, though no DNA is available to test this call. This CDR3 contains 13 residues. Germline V gives CDR1 SNHLY, CDR2 FYNNEI. The CDR3 sequence is CASTGTGRYEQYF.

V gene TRBV5-4 combines with J gene TRBJ2-2; TCRdb outputs TRBD1, but without DNA this stays unchecked. Germline V gene data show CDR1 as SGHNT and CDR2 as YYREEE (reference sequence). The CDR3 contains 16 residues. CDR3 amino acids: CASSVPETGGTGELFF. The variable domain in full, completed from reference TRBV5-4 and TRBJ2-2, reads ETGVTQSPTHLIKTRGQQVTLRCSSQSGHNTVSWYQQALGQGPQFIFQYYREEENGRGNFPPRFSGLQFPNYSSELNVNALELDDSALYLCASSVPETGGTGELFFGEGSRLTVL.

The chain couples TRBV15 to TRBJ2-7; lacking DNA, the TRBD1 call made by TCRdb goes unchecked. Looked up from germline, CDR1 is LNHNV and CDR2 is YYDKDF (reference sequence). The CDR3 is made up of 14 amino acids. Here the CDR3 reads CATSDSYLSYEQYF. The full variable domain, with the rest looked up from reference TRBV15 and TRBJ2-7, is DAMVIQNPRYQVTQFGKPVTLSCSQTLNHNVMYWYQQKSSQAPKLLFHYYDKDFNNEADTPDNFQSRRPNTSFCFLDIRSPGLGDTAMYLCATSDSYLSYEQYFGPGTRLTVT.

The rearrangement uses TRBV30 and TRBJ2-1; checking the TCRdb D call of TRBD2 is not possible without DNA. Germline assignment: CDR1 GTSNPN and CDR2 SVGIG (reference sequence). The CDR3 runs to 17 residues. CDR3 sequence: CAWCQHPGLAGINEQFF.

V gene TRBV7-6 combines with J gene TRBJ2-1; the TCRdb call, TRBD1, lacks DNA for checking. The CDR3 has 16 amino acids. Germline loops: CDR1 SGHVS, CDR2 FNYEAQ. This CDR3 reads CASSLTGGFQGTEQIF.

CDR3 region: CATSREGGNGADTQYF. This chain connects TRBV15 to TRBJ2-3; TCRdb calls TRBD1, which cannot be checked without DNA. The germline CDR1 and CDR2 sequences are LNHNV and YYDKDF (reference sequence). This CDR3 spans 16 amino acids.

The V and J genes are TRBV7-3 and TRBJ2-1; TCRdb returns TRBD2, unconfirmable since there is no DNA. Germline V gene sequence: CDR1 SGHTA, CDR2 FQGTGA. This CDR3 has 16 residues. This CDR3 reads CASSPRGRSSYNEQFF.

This chain connects TRBV5-8 to TRBJ2-1. This CDR3 has 14 amino acids. Germline V gene sequence: CDR1 SGHTS, CDR2 YDEGEE. This CDR3 is CASSLGSSYKEQFF.

The chain recombines TRBV11-2 with TRBJ1-2; the TCRdb D gene call, TRBD1, has no DNA to confirm it. There are 15 residues in the CDR3. Per germline, CDR1 SGHAT and CDR2 FQNNGV. CDR3 sequence reads: CASSLDPGQGAGYTF.

The V gene is TRBV18, the J gene TRBJ2-3; TCRdb selects TRBD2, and the lack of DNA leaves this call unchecked. Germline assignment: CDR1 KGHSH and CDR2 LQKENI. This CDR3 has 15 residues. This CDR3 is CASSMPGPSADTQYF.

V usage is TRBV28 and J usage is TRBJ2-2; TCRdb's D call of TRBD1 is untestable without DNA. The germline gives CDR1 MDHEN, CDR2 SYDVKM. The CDR3 totals 16 residues. The CDR3 protein is CASSSRDSILTGELFF.

The chain uses TRBV5-4 and TRBJ2-1; TCRdb's D call of TRBD2 is untestable without DNA. The germline V gene has CDR1 SGHNT and CDR2 YYREEE (reference sequence). CDR3 size: 15 residues. CDR3 residues: CASSFPGGRFNEQFF.

This chain uses TRBV5-1 with TRBJ2-5; the TRBD2 assignment by TCRdb is unverifiable without DNA. Germline-derived CDR1 and CDR2 are SGHRS and YFSETQ. This CDR3 spans 13 amino acids. This CDR3 is CASRGLAGETQYF.